This entry features one T cell receptor (beta chain) sequence. This record comes from a study of CD8 T cells in Susac syndrome. Roughly 0.5 to 1 ug RNA was reverse transcribed with random hexamers. It was immunoSEQ multiplex PCR that amplified TCR beta CDR3 across 54 Vbeta and 13 Jbeta. One entry per CDR3 protein results from TCRdb running MiXCR on the immunoSEQ multiplex PCR reads. The repertoire includes 50,000 to 65,000 distinct CDR3 sequences, around 94% of them detected once, and 0.15% to 0.25% sits in the top ten. This CDR3 is 18 amino acids long. Germline V gene sequence: CDR1 MNHNS, CDR2 SASEGT. Trimming took 6 bases from V and 3 from J, leaving 27 bases between them.

The rearrangement joins TRBV6-1 to TRBJ2-7; D is perhaps TRBD1 (6 bases). The sample was CD8+ T cells from PBMCs. The source of this sequence is a human donor in good health. The CDR3 reads CASRGLVGQGILFYEQYF. DNA of the CDR3: TGTGCCAGCAGGGGGCTCGTGGGGCAGGGGATCCTATTCTACGAGCAGTACTTC.